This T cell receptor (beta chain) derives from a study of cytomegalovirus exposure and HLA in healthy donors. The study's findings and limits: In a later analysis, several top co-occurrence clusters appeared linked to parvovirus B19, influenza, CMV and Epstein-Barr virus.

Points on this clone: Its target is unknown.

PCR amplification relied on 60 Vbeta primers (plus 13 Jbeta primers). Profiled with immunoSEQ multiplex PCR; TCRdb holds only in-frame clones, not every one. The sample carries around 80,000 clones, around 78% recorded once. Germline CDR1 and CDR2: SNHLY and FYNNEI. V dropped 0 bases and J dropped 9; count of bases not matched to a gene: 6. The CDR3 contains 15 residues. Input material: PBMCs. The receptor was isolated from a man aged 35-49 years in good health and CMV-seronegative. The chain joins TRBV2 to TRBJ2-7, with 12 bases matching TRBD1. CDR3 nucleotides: TGTGCCAGCAGTGAAGCGCGGGGACAGGGGGCGCGGCAGTACTTC. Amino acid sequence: CASSEARGQGARQYF.